This passage covers 31 T cell receptor beta chains from one sample sequenced in a study of blood T cell repertoires in COVID-19. TCRdb keeps only in-frame clones here, not all; method: immunoSEQ multiplex PCR. The profile shows 100,000 to 140,000 clones, about nine tenths of them singletons. Material for sequencing was peripheral blood. These receptor sequences come from a man aged 50 or older with active or convalescent COVID-19.

This sequence joins TRBV28 and TRBJ1-6; possibly TRBD1 for D (6 bases). The CDR3 consists of 14 residues. V lost 5 bases and J 9 bases, leaving 14 bases between the germline ends. From germline, CDR1 is MDHEN and CDR2 SYDVKM. The CDR3 DNA is TGTGCCAGCAGTAGCGTACAGGGTAGTTCACCCCTCCACTTT. Its translation: CASSSVQGSSPLHF.

The genes are TRBV4-3 and TRBJ2-1; possible D gene TRBD1, 5 bases. Germline CDR1 is LGHNA and CDR2 is YSLEER. The CDR3 sequence is 17 residues long. V was trimmed by 0 bases and J by 9 bases, leaving 21 bases between them. The CDR3 sequence is CASSQDGARQGRGEQFF. CDR3 DNA: TGCGCCAGCAGCCAAGATGGAGCCCGTCAGGGAAGAGGTGAGCAGTTCTTC.

This chain links TRBV28 with TRBJ1-2, with D possibly TRBD1 on 6 matching bases. This CDR3 has 16 amino acids. Trimming took 6 bases from V and 2 from J, leaving 19 bases between them. Germline V gene sequence: CDR1 MDHEN, CDR2 SYDVKM. CDR3 nucleotide sequence: TGTGCCAGCAGCGCTATAGGACGGACAGCGAACTATGGCTACACCTTC. It is translated as CASSAIGRTANYGYTF.

The chain joins TRBV5-1 to TRBJ2-2; D gene uncertain. The CDR3 has 13 residues. The germline V and J ends were trimmed by 0 bases and 6 bases, with 6 bases remaining between them. Germline values: CDR1 SGHRS, CDR2 YFSETQ. CDR3 sequence reads: CASSLGRAGELFF. CDR3 nucleotides: TGCGCCAGCAGCTTGGGTCGGGCCGGGGAGCTGTTTTTT.

The chain employs TRBV5-1 and TRBJ1-1, with D maybe TRBD1 (5 bases). Germline CDR1 is SGHRS and CDR2 is YFSETQ. This CDR3 contains 14 residues. V was pared by 2 bases and J by 0 bases, with 8 bases between. CDR3 in DNA: TGCGCCAGCAGCTTCCGGGGGTTGAACACTGAAGCTTTCTTT. Translated, it gives CASSFRGLNTEAFF.

This clone occurred a few times. V usage is TRBV7-9 and J usage is TRBJ2-5, with TRBD1 as a possible D gene (5 bases). The CDR3 is 12 amino acids. The germline V gene has CDR1 SEHNR and CDR2 FQNEAQ (reference sequence). V was trimmed by 1 base and J by 7 bases, leaving 7 bases between them. The CDR3 sequence is CASSLETGTQYF. CDR3 in DNA: TGTGCCAGCAGCTTAGAAACAGGGACCCAGTACTTC.

This chain joins TRBV9 and TRBJ1-5, with a weak D call TRBD1 (6 bases). The CDR3 is 15 residues long. Germline V gene lookup returns CDR1 SGDLS and CDR2 YYNGEE. The V gene lost 4 bases and the J gene lost 7 bases, with 18 bases spanning the gap. As DNA, the CDR3 is TGTGCCAGCAGCCCAGGGGTTAAAACGGGCCAGCCCCAGCATTTT. Its translation: CASSPGVKTGQPQHF.

The chain uses TRBV6-6 and TRBJ1-4; no reliable D call. Trimming took off 3 bases at V and 7 bases at J, with 6 bases between the two ends. The CDR3 has 12 amino acids. Germline values: CDR1 MNHNY, CDR2 SVGAGI (reference sequence). For the CDR3, the DNA is TGTGCCAGCAGTTATGCGGGTGAAAAACTGTTTTTT. This encodes CASSYAGEKLFF.

The V call is TRBV6-5, the J call TRBJ2-1, with TRBD2 matching over 10 bases. Germline V CDR1 and CDR2: MNHEY, SVGAGI. The CDR3 has 15 residues. Trimming cost V 8 bases and J 12 bases; bases outside gene matches: 16. This CDR3 reads CASAPGTSARWGQFF. CDR3 DNA: TGTGCCAGCGCCCCCGGGACTAGCGCCCGTTGGGGGCAGTTCTTC.

This clone appeared a single time. The chain couples TRBV10-1 to TRBJ2-2; 9 bases align to TRBD1. This CDR3 comprises 15 residues. The germline V gene encodes CDR1 WNHNN and CDR2 SYGVQD (reference sequence). V shed 5 bases, J shed 5 bases, and the junction held 6 bases outside the gene matches. The CDR3 DNA reads TGCGCCAGCAGTTCGGGACAGGGAAATACCGGGGAGCTGTTTTTT. It encodes CASSSGQGNTGELFF.

This clone was seen at least ten times. The chain carries TRBV30 and TRBJ1-5; 7 nucleotides line up with TRBD1. CDR1 is GTSNPN and CDR2 is SVGIG in the germline V gene (reference sequence). The CDR3 runs 15 residues. With V trimmed by 2 bases and J by 3 bases, 7 bases remained unmatched. The CDR3 DNA sequence: TGTGCCTGGAGTTACGCCAGGGGGACCAATCAGCCCCAGCATTTT. Amino acid sequence: CAWSYARGTNQPQHF.

This clone was detected a few times. The chain carries TRBV4-3 and TRBJ1-6; weak D call: TRBD1 (5 bases). Trimming took 1 base from V and 0 from J, leaving 13 bases between them. Germline CDR1 LGHNA, CDR2 YSLEER. The CDR3 spans 18 residues. The CDR3 region is CASSQVVGGSSYNSPLHF. The DNA of the CDR3 is TGCGCCAGCAGCCAAGTGGTCGGGGGGAGCTCCTATAATTCACCCCTCCACTTT.

This clone came up a few times. The chain recombines TRBV21-1 with TRBJ2-7; the table calls TRBD2, which could not be checked here. TRBV21-1 counts as a pseudogene. CDR3 length: 16 residues. The CDR3 loop reads CASSKHLAGGAYEQYF. The CDR3 bases are TGTGCCAGCAGCAAACATCTAGCGGGAGGAGCGTACGAGCAGTACTTC.

J is TRBJ2-1 and V is TRBV18, with D possibly TRBD2 on 6 matching bases. This CDR3 is 17 amino acids long. From germline, CDR1 is KGHSH and CDR2 LQKENI. V dropped 3 bases and J dropped 5 bases, with 20 bases sitting between them. This chain's CDR3 is CASSPGIGSQRNNEQFF. The CDR3 coding sequence is TGTGCCAGCTCACCCGGGATCGGGAGTCAGCGTAACAATGAGCAGTTCTTC.

The J gene is TRBJ2-5, the V gene TRBV5-1, with 8 bases matching TRBD1. CDR1 and CDR2 from the germline V gene are SGHRS and YFSETQ. This CDR3 has 15 residues. The junction had 4 bases not matched to a gene; V was cut back by 0 bases and J by 3 bases. The CDR3 sequence is CASSLGDRSKETQYF. CDR3 bases: TGCGCCAGCAGCTTGGGGGACAGGAGTAAAGAGACCCAGTACTTC.

The J gene is TRBJ2-7, the V gene TRBV3-1 (or the pseudogene TRBV3-2); 10 bases line up with TRBD2. Germline V CDR1 and CDR2: LGHDT, YNNKEL (reference sequence). This CDR3 has 14 amino acids. J was trimmed by 0 bases and V by 6 bases; bases with no gene match: 2. Here the CDR3 DNA reads TGTGCCAGCAGACCTAGCGGGAGCTCCTACGAGCAGTACTTC. It translates to CASRPSGSSYEQYF.

In DNA, the CDR3 is TGTGCCAGTAGTACCTCAGGGGACGAGCAGTACTTC. Its protein is CASSTSGDEQYF. The V gene is TRBV19, the J gene TRBJ2-7; possibly TRBD1 for D (6 bases). Germline values: CDR1 LNHDA, CDR2 SQIVND (reference sequence). The ends were cut back, 4 bases at V and 5 bases at J, with 9 bases in the middle. The CDR3 extends over 12 amino acids.

This chain uses TRBV18 with TRBJ1-2, with TRBD1 matching 7 bases. CDR3 length: 14 amino acids. V lost 3 bases and J lost 3; bases outside the gene matches: 4. The germline CDR1 and CDR2 sequences are KGHSH and LQKENI. The CDR3 sequence is CASSPAGGYYGYTF. DNA of the CDR3: TGTGCCAGCTCACCGGCAGGGGGTTACTATGGCTACACCTTC.

In DNA form, the CDR3 reads TGCGCCAGCAGCTTGGTGGATCCCTCGGGACAGGGGAATGGCTACACCTTC. This encodes CASSLVDPSGQGNGYTF. The V gene is TRBV5-1, the J gene TRBJ1-2; 10 bases map to TRBD1. Per the germline V gene, CDR1 is SGHRS and CDR2 is YFSETQ. This CDR3 contains 17 residues. Trimming took 0 bases from V and 6 from J; bases not matched to a gene: 11.

The chain uses TRBV7-2 and TRBJ2-3; 10 bases line up with TRBD2. The CDR3 runs 15 residues. Unmatched junction bases numbered 6, after V lost 5 bases and J lost 4 bases. Germline CDR1 reads SGHTA; CDR2 reads FQGNSA. The chain's CDR3 is CASSPASGSADTQYF. The CDR3 nucleotides are TGTGCCAGCAGCCCCGCTAGCGGGAGTGCAGATACGCAGTATTTT.

The chain employs TRBV6-4 and TRBJ2-3, with a tentative D call TRBD2 (5 bases). Trimming stripped 4 bases from V and 6 bases from J, with 11 bases between. The germline CDR1 and CDR2 sequences are MRHNA and SNTAGT. The length of the CDR3 is 13 residues. Here the CDR3 reads CASSGSRRDTQYF. The DNA for the CDR3 is TGTGCCAGCAGTGGATCAAGGAGGGATACGCAGTATTTT.

The chain combines TRBV24-1 with TRBJ2-3; 13 bases match TRBD2. This CDR3 has 18 residues. V trimming: 3 bases; J trimming: 2 bases; junction bases outside the gene matches: 7. Germline V gives CDR1 KGHDR, CDR2 SFDVKD. The CDR3 protein is CATSDPVGLAGDTDTQYF. CDR3 DNA: TGTGCCACCAGTGATCCCGTCGGACTAGCGGGAGACACAGATACGCAGTATTTT.

This sequence joins TRBV27 and TRBJ2-5; 8 nucleotides match TRBD1. Trimming cost V 6 bases and J 7 bases; bases outside gene matches: 13. The CDR3 runs 15 residues. Germline CDR1 MNHEY, CDR2 SMNVEV (reference sequence). CDR3: CASSSTGAGGLTQYF. Here the CDR3 DNA reads TGTGCCAGCAGCTCCACGGGGGCAGGGGGCTTGACCCAGTACTTC.

Regarding this clone: This sample includes further DNA sequences coding for the same CDR3. The V gene is TRBV7-2, the J gene TRBJ2-2; possible D gene TRBD2, 6 bases. CDR1 SGHTA and CDR2 FQGNSA come from the germline V gene. V shed 0 bases and J shed 0 bases, with 8 bases lying between them. The CDR3 contains 16 residues. The CDR3 DNA follows: TGTGCCAGCAGCTTAGCCGGCGGGACGAACACCGGGGAGCTGTTTTTT. The encoded protein is CASSLAGGTNTGELFF.

The chain is built from TRBV28 and TRBJ1-2; weak D call: TRBD1 (5 bases). The CDR3 is 13 amino acids. CDR1 is MDHEN and CDR2 is SYDVKM in the germline V gene. The V and J ends lost 4 bases and 8 bases respectively, with 14 bases between them. CDR3 DNA sequence: TGTGCCAGCAGTTCGCAGGGCCTTCAGGGCTACACCTTC. Amino acids: CASSSQGLQGYTF.

The J gene is TRBJ1-2, the V gene TRBV28; a possible D gene is TRBD1 (6 bases). V dropped 5 bases and J dropped 8 bases, with 18 bases sitting between them. In germline, CDR1 is MDHEN, CDR2 SYDVKM. This CDR3 contains 14 residues. CDR3 loop: CASSPPDRFAGYTF. CDR3 bases: TGTGCCAGCAGTCCTCCAGACAGGTTTGCCGGCTACACCTTC.

The chain links TRBV28 to TRBJ1-6; TRBD1 is a possible D gene (5 bases). The germline V gene encodes CDR1 MDHEN and CDR2 SYDVKM. V shed 9 bases and J shed 7 bases, with 16 bases lying between them. The CDR3 spans 14 residues. The CDR3 sequence: CASRVWGGNSPLHF. CDR3 coding DNA: TGTGCCAGTAGAGTGTGGGGGGGAAATTCACCCCTCCACTTT.

The J gene is TRBJ1-1, the V gene TRBV7-9; tentative D call: TRBD1 (6 bases). Germline values: CDR1 SEHNR, CDR2 FQNEAQ (reference sequence). The length of the CDR3 is 14 residues. Trimming left V 3 bases short and J 0 bases short, with 8 bases between. The CDR3 nucleotides are TGTGCCAGCAGCTTGCAGGGGATGAACACTGAAGCTTTCTTT. Protein product: CASSLQGMNTEAFF.

The chain joins TRBV30 to TRBJ2-7, with D possibly being TRBD2 (6 bases). The germline V and J ends were trimmed by 0 bases and 3 bases, with 9 bases remaining between them. Germline loops: CDR1 GTSNPN, CDR2 SVGIG (reference sequence). This CDR3 comprises 13 residues. CDR3 region: CAWSVGGIYEQYF. The CDR3 DNA reads as TGTGCCTGGAGTGTAGGCGGGATCTACGAGCAGTACTTC.

V gene TRBV6-5 combines with J gene TRBJ1-6, with no clear D. CDR1 is MNHEY and CDR2 is SVGAGI in the germline V gene. The CDR3 has 13 amino acids. Trimming removed 6 bases at V and 8 bases at J, with 11 bases between. CDR3 sequence: CASSLNGDSPLHF. The CDR3 DNA follows: TGTGCCAGCAGCCTAAACGGGGATTCACCCCTCCACTTT.

The rearrangement joins TRBV5-1 to TRBJ1-6; possible D gene TRBD1, 6 bases. The CDR3 is made up of 15 amino acids. The V and J ends lost 4 bases and 4 bases respectively, with 12 bases between them. Germline V lookup: CDR1 SGHRS, CDR2 YFSETQ. The CDR3 nucleotides read TGCGCCAGCAGCCCACGACAGGATTATAATTCACCCCTCCACTTT. Translating it yields CASSPRQDYNSPLHF.